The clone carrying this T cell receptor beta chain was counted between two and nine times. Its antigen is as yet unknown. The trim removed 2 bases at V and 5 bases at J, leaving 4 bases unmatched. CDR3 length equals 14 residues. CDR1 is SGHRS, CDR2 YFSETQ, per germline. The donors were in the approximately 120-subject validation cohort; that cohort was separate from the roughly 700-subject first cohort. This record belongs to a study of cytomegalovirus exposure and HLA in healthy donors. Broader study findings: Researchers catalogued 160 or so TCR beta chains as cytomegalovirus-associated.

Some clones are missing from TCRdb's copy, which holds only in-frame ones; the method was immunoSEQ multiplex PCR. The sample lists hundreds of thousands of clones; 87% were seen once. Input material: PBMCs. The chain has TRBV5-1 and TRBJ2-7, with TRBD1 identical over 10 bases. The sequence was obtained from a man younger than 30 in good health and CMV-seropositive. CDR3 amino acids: CASSLPTGGDEQYF. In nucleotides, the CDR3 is TGCGCCAGCAGCTTACCGACAGGGGGCGACGAGCAGTACTTC.